This T cell receptor beta chain is drawn from a study of OX40 agonist ivuxolimab in advanced cancers. Across the whole study: A mean age of around 60 years, range 23 to 79, was recorded, and approximately 79% were male. Therapy given before enrollment (anti-PD-1, anti-PD-L1 or anti-CTLA-4) was allowed, and 40% to 50% had some.

In its sample, this clone was seen a few times. What it binds is not known. Other nucleotide sequences from this sample produce the same CDR3. Repertoires were generated with immunoSEQ multiplex PCR, while TCRdb's copy carries only in-frame clones and drops some. The data contain more than 45,000 clones, less than 85% of them singletons. Study outcomes and limitations: Patients with a partial response at 0.1-3.0 mg/kg had among the lowest clonal expansion. The CD4+ and CD8+ T cells in the blood had expanded clonally by week 6 at 0.1 to 3.0 mg/kg.

The germline gives CDR1 SGHVS, CDR2 FQNEAQ. This CDR3 contains 13 residues. V lost 0 bases to trimming and J lost 5 bases, with 7 bases between them. The chain has TRBV7-8 and TRBJ1-1; D is perhaps TRBD1 (5 bases). The sequence was obtained from an adult with an advanced solid tumor such as melanoma, head and neck, liver or kidney cancer. Here the sequenced sample was CD4+ or CD8+ T cells sorted from blood, taken in a trial of the OX40 agonist ivuxolimab. CDR3 DNA: TGTGCCAGCAGCTTAGCGGGGGTTACTGAAGCTTTCTTT. The encoded protein is CASSLAGVTEAFF.